The rows below give T cell receptor beta chains drawn from one sample of a study of T cells in localized non-small cell lung cancer. Profiling relied on immunoSEQ multiplex PCR, and the TCRdb table lists in-frame clones only, not all of them. The table shows 45,000 to 65,000 clones, with over 85% occurring only once. This specimen was peripheral blood, taken before any cancer treatment. Receptors originate from a man aged 35 to 69 with stage I squamous cell lung carcinoma. Both conserved end residues are part of each CDR3. Fields, in order: CDR3 protein, clone size, V gene, J gene. Expanded clones get a size class; other rows say once, few or many, or leave the size out.

CDR3aa: CASSHQRQGWQETQYF; abundance: .; v_gene: TRBV7-9; j_gene: TRBJ2-5
CDR3aa: CASSLGTRGEGAFF; abundance: .; v_gene: TRBV5-1; j_gene: TRBJ1-1
CDR3aa: CASSLGPTGAIYTGELFF; abundance: .; v_gene: TRBV5-1; j_gene: TRBJ2-2
CDR3aa: CAIGRDENTGELFF; abundance: .; v_gene: TRBV10-3; j_gene: TRBJ2-2
CDR3aa: CAISEISGRASSYEQYF; abundance: .; v_gene: TRBV10-3; j_gene: TRBJ2-7
CDR3aa: CSALLGYEQYF; abundance: .; v_gene: TRBV20-1; j_gene: TRBJ2-7
CDR3aa: CASSPQGSNQPQHF; abundance: .; v_gene: TRBV18; j_gene: TRBJ1-5
CDR3aa: CASSFSFAAEETQYF; abundance: .; v_gene: TRBV5-1; j_gene: TRBJ2-5
CDR3aa: CASSLKGSGNEQFF; abundance: .; v_gene: TRBV11-1; j_gene: TRBJ2-1
CDR3aa: CASSPPYLRGPGELFF; abundance: once; v_gene: TRBV7-7; j_gene: TRBJ2-2
CDR3aa: CASRWTEWDQPQHF; abundance: .; v_gene: TRBV6-1; j_gene: TRBJ1-5
CDR3aa: CASKSFNYGYTF; abundance: few; v_gene: TRBV6-5; j_gene: TRBJ1-2
CDR3aa: CASSETDNTEAFF; abundance: .; v_gene: TRBV10-1; j_gene: TRBJ1-1
CDR3aa: CASSLTAGQETQYF; abundance: .; v_gene: TRBV5-1; j_gene: TRBJ2-5
CDR3aa: CASSLAESYEQYF; abundance: .; v_gene: TRBV28; j_gene: TRBJ2-7
CDR3aa: CASSPGRFTYEQYF; abundance: .; v_gene: TRBV7-8; j_gene: TRBJ2-7
CDR3aa: CASRDRYNTEAFF; abundance: medium-sized; v_gene: TRBV6-1; j_gene: TRBJ1-1
CDR3aa: CASIPTGGSTDTQYF; abundance: .; v_gene: TRBV5-1; j_gene: TRBJ2-3
CDR3aa: CASSISDREFREQYF; abundance: .; v_gene: TRBV19; j_gene: TRBJ2-7
CDR3aa: CASSLGGSSGANVLTF; abundance: .; v_gene: TRBV5-1; j_gene: TRBJ2-6
CDR3aa: CASSRPDRYGYTF; abundance: .; v_gene: TRBV28; j_gene: TRBJ1-2
CDR3aa: CASIKGMSTEAFF; abundance: few; v_gene: TRBV7-9; j_gene: TRBJ1-1
CDR3aa: CASSLNTGELFF; abundance: .; v_gene: TRBV11-3; j_gene: TRBJ2-2
CDR3aa: CASRQGKGNSPLHF; abundance: .; v_gene: TRBV4-2; j_gene: TRBJ1-6
CDR3aa: CASSSYRGLSEKLFF; abundance: .; v_gene: TRBV7-2; j_gene: TRBJ1-4
CDR3aa: CASSREQGANYGYTF; abundance: .; v_gene: TRBV7-2; j_gene: TRBJ1-2
CDR3aa: CSGGGNTEAFF; abundance: .; v_gene: TRBV20-1; j_gene: TRBJ1-1
CDR3aa: CASSIRGAARNQPQHF; abundance: .; v_gene: TRBV19; j_gene: TRBJ1-5
CDR3aa: CASSSYRVSGANVLTF; abundance: .; v_gene: TRBV6-5; j_gene: TRBJ2-6
CDR3aa: CASSFRGATDTQYF; abundance: .; v_gene: TRBV7-2; j_gene: TRBJ2-3
CDR3aa: CASLQSSYEQYF; abundance: .; v_gene: TRBV2; j_gene: TRBJ2-7
CDR3aa: CASSLRLYTGELFF; abundance: .; v_gene: TRBV27; j_gene: TRBJ2-2
CDR3aa: CASSLDTGDPSTQYF; abundance: .; v_gene: TRBV5-8; j_gene: TRBJ2-5
CDR3aa: CASSDYRYNEQFF; abundance: .; v_gene: TRBV25-1; j_gene: TRBJ2-1
CDR3aa: CSGTQGARETQYF; abundance: .; v_gene: TRBV29-1; j_gene: TRBJ2-5
CDR3aa: CASSEAGLAGEETQYF; abundance: .; v_gene: TRBV2; j_gene: TRBJ2-5
CDR3aa: CASSARQGGYTEAFF; abundance: .; v_gene: TRBV9; j_gene: TRBJ1-1
CDR3aa: CASRLAGTGYTGELFF; abundance: .; v_gene: TRBV2; j_gene: TRBJ2-2
CDR3aa: CASSNPDRAGANVLTF; abundance: .; v_gene: TRBV28; j_gene: TRBJ2-6
CDR3aa: CASSDARVGYF; abundance: once; v_gene: TRBV2; j_gene: TRBJ2-7
CDR3aa: CASSRLAGGPNTQYF; abundance: .; v_gene: TRBV4-1; j_gene: TRBJ2-3
CDR3aa: CSEEGDPNEQFF; abundance: .; v_gene: TRBV29-1; j_gene: TRBJ2-1
CDR3aa: CASSFGWARYNSPLHF; abundance: .; v_gene: TRBV11-2; j_gene: TRBJ1-6
CDR3aa: CASSPRTGVRTDTQYF; abundance: .; v_gene: TRBV19; j_gene: TRBJ2-3
CDR3aa: CASSPPVRGDEKLFF; abundance: .; v_gene: TRBV28; j_gene: TRBJ1-4
CDR3aa: CASSPRSGRGNNEQFF; abundance: .; v_gene: TRBV9; j_gene: TRBJ2-1
CDR3aa: CASSLAGVDTGELFF; abundance: .; v_gene: TRBV7-6; j_gene: TRBJ2-2
CDR3aa: CASSPAPQGANTGELFF; abundance: few; v_gene: TRBV4-1; j_gene: TRBJ2-2
CDR3aa: CASSDHRGLNYGYTF; abundance: .; v_gene: TRBV25-1; j_gene: TRBJ1-2
CDR3aa: CASSLIPDTQYF; abundance: few; v_gene: TRBV4-2; j_gene: TRBJ2-3
CDR3aa: CAWSGATNEKLFF; abundance: .; v_gene: TRBV30; j_gene: TRBJ1-4
CDR3aa: CASSQVSVGTGELFF; abundance: .; v_gene: TRBV23-1; j_gene: TRBJ2-2
CDR3aa: CASSTSGFYNEQFF; abundance: once; v_gene: TRBV28; j_gene: TRBJ2-1
CDR3aa: CASSSSGRGEQYF; abundance: .; v_gene: TRBV27; j_gene: TRBJ2-7
CDR3aa: CASSLYRGDTEAFF; abundance: .; v_gene: TRBV27; j_gene: TRBJ1-1